These T cell receptor beta chains were read from a single sample in a study of beta chain features in type 1 diabetes. TCRdb keeps only in-frame clones here, not all; method: immunoSEQ multiplex PCR. The sample includes 120,000 to 150,000 clones, 6.5% to 8.5% seen only once; the top ten take 1.4%. Input material: central memory CD4+ T cells from blood. The source is a woman aged 25 to 39 in good health. Each CDR3 is given with its conserved first and last residue. Each record gives: J gene, V gene, CDR3 protein.

TRBJ2-7 TRBV7-3 CASSPLGGRSYEQYF
TRBJ2-5 TRBV7-2 CASSLARLAGGETQYF
TRBJ2-7 TRBV4-2 CAIGGAGKEQYF
TRBJ2-2 TRBV10-3 CAIDGGGIANTGELFF
TRBJ1-1 TRBV19 CASMGQGAAYTEAFF
TRBJ2-5 TRBV7-9 CASSLAGGAGGQETQYF
TRBJ2-7 TRBV28 CASSKTGGVNEQYF
TRBJ2-3 TRBV7-8 CASSPTEVRTDTQYF
TRBJ2-3 TRBV5-4 CASSSGLGTDTQYF
TRBJ1-6 TRBV7-9 CASSLEDRDRSSPLHF
TRBJ1-5 TRBV4-1 CASSRQGEDQPQHF
TRBJ2-7 TRBV7-2 CASSFTGLKTYEQYF
TRBJ2-4 TRBV6-1 CASRGAVAGNIQYF
TRBJ1-5 TRBV28 CASHDTGGKNQPQHF
TRBJ2-3 TRBV6-1 CASSYVQSTDTQYF
TRBJ2-3 TRBV30 CAWRGESGTPQYF
TRBJ1-5 TRBV28 CASSSGQANQPQHF
TRBJ2-7 TRBV9 CASSVRDSSYEQYF
TRBJ2-1 TRBV5-1 CASSLESGSRPNEQFF
TRBJ2-1 TRBV7-9 CASSWLAGGNNEQFF
TRBJ1-2 TRBV23-1 CASSPPRAGSYGYTF
TRBJ2-7 TRBV7-3 CASSSSGLAGSLEQYF
TRBJ2-7 TRBV6-5 CASTRNYEQYF
TRBJ2-5 TRBV15 CATSREGTGTGKTQYF
TRBJ2-1 TRBV7-9 CANAAEDEQFF
TRBJ1-1 TRBV27 CASSLSVSGVTEAFF
TRBJ2-1 TRBV2 CASSEIQVNNEQFF
TRBJ1-5 TRBV28 CASSSAGVSNQPQHF
TRBJ2-7 TRBV6-5 CASSSRGAQGREQYF
TRBJ1-2 TRBV19 CASSPGTGGNYGYAF
TRBJ2-3 TRBV11-3 CASSLGGVQDTQYF
TRBJ2-5 TRBV2 CASAEQGPQETQYF
TRBJ1-1 TRBV29-1 CSASGGVGTEAFF
TRBJ2-7 TRBV4-2 CASSQRAGPTYEQYF
TRBJ2-2 TRBV29-1 CSVSYQNTGELFF
TRBJ2-3 TRBV5-1 CASSLETDRRTDTQYF
TRBJ2-7 TRBV6-6 CASSYPEREGRHEQYF
TRBJ2-1 TRBV10-3 CAISGTGGEGYNEQFF
TRBJ2-3 TRBV7-2 CASSLRTSGSTGRYF
TRBJ1-5 TRBV18 CASSPGTHSNQPQHF
TRBJ2-1 TRBV7-8 CASRSGVVNEQFF
TRBJ2-2 TRBV6-4 CASSDRRGTGELFF
TRBJ2-2 TRBV30 CAWGGLVGRRGELFF
TRBJ2-7 TRBV23-1 CASSRYRDPYEQYF
TRBJ2-3 TRBV4-2 CASSLQGATDTQYF
TRBJ2-7 TRBV25-1 CASSEPGQLYEQYF
TRBJ2-3 TRBV15 CATSRGQDPDTQYF
TRBJ1-1 TRBV19 CASSTSFPNTEAFF
TRBJ1-5 TRBV4-3 CASSQEAVGRNQPQHF
TRBJ1-2 TRBV28 CASSVQMNYGYTF
TRBJ1-1 TRBV7-6 CASSLGVGPGGIGTEAFF
TRBJ2-7 TRBV30 CAWRDSAYEQYF
TRBJ2-2 TRBV7-2 CASSLAGGTGELFF
TRBJ2-3 TRBV10-3 CAINSGGGGTDTQYF
TRBJ2-7 TRBV28 CASSRRTGGRREQYF